This passage covers 5 T cell receptor beta chains from one sample sequenced in a study of OX40 agonist ivuxolimab in advanced cancers. Profiled with immunoSEQ multiplex PCR; TCRdb holds only in-frame clones, not every one. The sample contains 55,000 to 70,000 clones, around 84% of which appear only once. The material was CD4+ or CD8+ T cells sorted from blood, obtained in a trial of the OX40 agonist ivuxolimab. The source of these receptors is an adult with an advanced solid tumor such as melanoma, head and neck, liver or kidney cancer.

V usage is TRBV5-4 and J usage is TRBJ2-1; D unclear. The CDR3 contains 12 residues. Trimming shortened V by 0 bases and J by 9 bases, and 7 bases separated the two germline ends. Per germline, CDR1 SGHNT and CDR2 YYREEE (reference sequence). The CDR3 sequence: CASSLDKVEQFF. The CDR3 DNA sequence: TGTGCCAGCAGCTTGGATAAGGTTGAGCAGTTCTTC.

The chain uses TRBV5-1 and TRBJ2-3, with 12 bases fitting TRBD2. V gave up 1 base and J gave up 8 bases; unmatched junction bases: 8. Looked up from germline, CDR1 is SGHRS and CDR2 is YFSETQ. The CDR3 length is 16 residues. The CDR3 DNA sequence: TGCGCCAGCAGCTTGAAGACTAGCGGGAGTAAGGTTACGCAGTATTTT. This sequence encodes CASSLKTSGSKVTQYF.

The chain uses TRBV11-3 and TRBJ1-2; a possible D gene is TRBD1 (6 bases). There are 14 residues in the CDR3. V lost 1 base, J lost 4 bases, and 10 bases lay in between. Germline V lookup: CDR1 SGHNT, CDR2 YENEEA. In DNA, the CDR3 is TGTGCCAGCAGCTTAGGGACAGTGTCCTATGGCTACACCTTC. Translating gives CASSLGTVSYGYTF.

The chain has TRBV5-8 and TRBJ2-1; TRBD2 might be the D (6 bases). With 1 base removed from V and 1 base from J, the gap between germline ends came to 9 bases. Germline assignment: CDR1 SGHTS and CDR2 YDEGEE. CDR3 length equals 15 residues. In nucleotides, the CDR3 is TGTGCCAGCAGCTTGCGGGAGCGGTCCTACAATGAGCAGTTCTTC. The encoded protein is CASSLRERSYNEQFF.

The chain has TRBV11-2 and TRBJ2-1; 9 positions match TRBD2. Germline CDR1 SGHAT, CDR2 FQNNGV. V lost 5 bases to trimming and J lost 8 bases; unmatched junction nucleotides: 10. The CDR3 loop spans 15 amino acids. CDR3 in DNA: TGTGCCAGCAGCCCCTGGGCGGTAGCGGGAGATGAGCAGTTCTTC. Its translation: CASSPWAVAGDEQFF.